These 14 T cell receptor beta chains share one sample of origin, sequenced in a study of T cell repertoires in cytomegalovirus infection. These TCRs are of unknown antigen specificity. Via MiXCR, TCRdb re-called the reads, giving one row per CDR3 protein. This table has around 89,000 distinct CDR3 sequences, approximately 30% appearing once. Source: CD8+ T cells from cultured PBMCs, taken from culture after CMV antigen stimulation. All receptors derive from a human donor in good health (CMV status not recorded). Some clones in this sample may be carry-over from other donors' samples.

The gene calls are TRBV2 and TRBJ2-7, with D perhaps matching TRBD1 (6 bases). CDR1 is SNHLY, CDR2 FYNNEI, per germline. This CDR3 has 14 amino acids. Trimming removed 2 bases at V and 2 bases at J, with 10 bases between. In DNA form, the CDR3 reads TGTGCCAGCAGTGAATGGGGGCAGACCTACGAGCAGTACTTC. Protein: CASSEWGQTYEQYF.

This clonotype is categorized as medium-sized (0.01 to 0.1%). The chain joins TRBV7-9 to TRBJ2-1; either TRBD1 or TRBD2 may fit D (5 bases each). The CDR3 sequence is 14 residues long. V dropped 5 bases and J dropped 7 bases, with 15 bases sitting between them. Looked up from germline, CDR1 is SEHNR and CDR2 is FQNEAQ (reference sequence). The CDR3 region has the DNA TGTGCCAGCAGCCCGCCCTGGGGGAGAAATGAGCAGTTCTTC. Protein: CASSPPWGRNEQFF.

The V gene is TRBV2, the J gene TRBJ2-1, with 9 bases aligning to TRBD2. V dropped 8 bases and J dropped 9; count of bases not matched to a gene: 8. From germline, CDR1 is SNHLY and CDR2 FYNNEI. The CDR3 consists of 13 residues. This CDR3 reads CASLSGGRSEQFF. The CDR3 DNA reads as TGTGCCAGCTTAAGCGGGGGGCGGAGTGAGCAGTTCTTC.

The genes are TRBV19 and TRBJ2-7; weak D call: TRBD1 (6 bases). Germline loops: CDR1 LNHDA, CDR2 SQIVND (reference sequence). The CDR3 loop spans 14 amino acids. V lost 3 bases and J lost 2, with 11 bases in between. Here the CDR3 DNA reads TGTGCCAGTAGTATTACTGGACAGACCTACGAGCAGTACTTC. Amino acid sequence: CASSITGQTYEQYF.

This clonotype was counted only a few times. The V and J genes are TRBV5-5 and TRBJ2-7, with D maybe TRBD1 (5 bases). Germline CDR1 is SGHKS and CDR2 is YYEKEE (reference sequence). The V end lost 7 bases, the J end lost 6 bases, and 11 bases lay between the germline ends. The CDR3 consists of 11 residues. DNA for the CDR3: TGTGCCAGCCTGCAGGGAATCGAGCAGTACTTC. Translation: CASLQGIEQYF.

This clonotype occurred a few times. This rearrangement joins TRBV19 to TRBJ1-5, with no clear D. Trimming left V 0 bases short and J 0 bases short, with 6 bases between. Germline V CDR1 and CDR2: LNHDA, SQIVND (reference sequence). The CDR3 spans 15 residues. The CDR3 spells CASSIDGHSNQPQHF. As DNA, the CDR3 is TGTGCCAGTAGTATAGACGGGCATAGCAATCAGCCCCAGCATTTT.

This clonotype was observed at least ten times. The J gene is TRBJ2-1, the V gene TRBV7-8, with 12 bases that match TRBD2. The CDR3 runs to 22 residues. V lost 1 base and J lost 0; bases outside the gene matches: 16. Looked up from germline, CDR1 is SGHVS and CDR2 is FQNEAQ. CDR3 sequence reads: CASSLDIRGTSGGSSSYNEQFF. Written as DNA, the CDR3 is TGTGCCAGCAGCTTAGATATTCGGGGCACTAGCGGGGGGTCGAGCTCCTACAATGAGCAGTTCTTC.

This clonotype was picked up many times. The chain combines TRBV4-1 with TRBJ2-7; 11 nucleotides agree with TRBD1. The junction had 5 bases not matched to a gene; V was cut back by 1 base and J by 3 bases. Germline-derived CDR1 and CDR2 are MGHRA and YSYEKL. The CDR3 is 16 residues long. CDR3 sequence reads: CASSQGGDRGSYEQYF. DNA for the CDR3: TGCGCCAGCAGCCAAGGGGGGGACAGGGGGAGCTACGAGCAGTACTTC.

The chain combines TRBV9 with TRBJ2-3; 9 bases are shared with TRBD2. The CDR3 has 15 amino acids. V gave up 5 bases and J gave up 5 bases; unmatched junction bases: 9. Germline CDR1 and CDR2: SGDLS and YYNGEE. CDR3 in amino acids: CASSPRAGGIDTQYF. The CDR3 bases are TGTGCCAGCAGTCCAAGGGCGGGGGGGATAGATACGCAGTATTTT.

This clonotype was recorded at least ten times. V gene TRBV12-3 or TRBV12-4 combines with J gene TRBJ1-5; D is unclear. With 5 bases removed from V and 8 bases from J, the gap between germline ends came to 16 bases. The CDR3 consists of 14 residues. CDR3 amino acids: CASSRSRAYEPQHF. CDR3 nucleotides: TGTGCCAGCAGTCGCTCAAGGGCCTATGAGCCCCAGCATTTT.

The chain uses TRBV9 and TRBJ2-2, with 8 nucleotides matching TRBD2. This CDR3 has 18 amino acids. V dropped 4 bases and J dropped 5; count of bases not matched to a gene: 16. Germline assignment: CDR1 SGDLS and CDR2 YYNGEE. The CDR3, as DNA: TGTGCCAGCAGCTTTCCCAGCGGGGGCACGTCAGGGACCGGGGAGCTGTTTTTT. This encodes CASSFPSGGTSGTGELFF.

In regard to this clonotype: A junction boundary mismatches the germline segment, possibly from a read error. CDR3: CVSSLVGQGHEKLFF. The CDR3 coding sequence is TGTGTCAGCAGTTTAGTTGGACAGGGTCATGAAAAACTGTTTTTT. The gene calls are TRBV28 and TRBJ1-4; 8 bases fit TRBD1. Germline V gene lookup returns CDR1 MDHEN and CDR2 SYDVKM. This CDR3 is built from 15 residues.

This clonotype was seen a handful of times. V is TRBV27 and J is TRBJ1-5, with D maybe TRBD1 (6 bases). In germline, CDR1 is MNHEY, CDR2 SMNVEV (reference sequence). V lost 5 bases to trimming and J lost 0 bases, with 8 bases between them. The CDR3 extends over 14 amino acids. Written as DNA, the CDR3 is TGTGCCAGCAGTAGGACAGTTAGCAATCAGCCCCAGCATTTT. Amino acids: CASSRTVSNQPQHF.

In this sample, this clonotype turned up many times. The chain combines TRBV9 with TRBJ2-4; a weak D match, TRBD1 (7 bases). Trimming removed 0 bases from V and 0 bases from J, with 13 bases in between. The CDR3 is 17 amino acids. CDR1 and CDR2 from the germline V gene are SGDLS and YYNGEE. In nucleotides, the CDR3 is TGTGCCAGCAGCGTAGAGGAGGGGGCAATAGCCAAAAACATTCAGTACTTC. Its protein product is CASSVEEGAIAKNIQYF.